Following are 20 T cell receptor beta chains from one sample sequenced in a study of CD8+CD57+ T cells in acquired aplastic anemia. In patients chosen for sequencing, flow cytometry had shown CD8+CD57+ cell expansion. Genomic DNA was employed as the template in profiling TCR beta VDJ and CDR3. TCRdb reprocessed the reads via MiXCR and lists one record per CDR3 protein. The profile shows some 170,000 distinct CDR3 sequences, around 48% of them singletons. Sequenced sample: sorted CD4+, CD8+, or CD8+CD57+ T cells (not recorded which) from PBMCs. These receptors all come from a human donor with aplastic anemia.

The gene calls are TRBV10-3 and TRBJ2-7; D might be TRBD1 (5 bases). Looked up from germline, CDR1 is ENHRY and CDR2 is SYGVKD. CDR3 length: 13 amino acids. The ends were cut back, 2 bases at V and 2 bases at J, with 7 bases in the middle. DNA for the CDR3: TGTGCCATCAGTGAGCAGGGTGCCTACGAGCAGTACTTC. Its translation is CAISEQGAYEQYF.

The rearrangement uses TRBV10-2 and TRBJ1-6; D is possibly TRBD1 (5 bases). CDR1 WSHSY and CDR2 SAAADI come from the germline V gene. V lost 6 bases, J lost 8 bases, and 14 bases lay in between. The CDR3 consists of 14 residues. CDR3 sequence (DNA): TGCGCCAGCAGAACCGGGACCGCTCATTCACCCCTCCACTTT. This encodes CASRTGTAHSPLHF.

This chain connects TRBV2 to TRBJ1-5; 7 positions match TRBD1. Germline CDR1 SNHLY, CDR2 FYNNEI. V dropped 4 bases and J dropped 3; count of bases not matched to a gene: 3. This CDR3 spans 14 amino acids. CDR3 sequence: CASSGTGANQPQHF. The CDR3 DNA is TGTGCCAGCAGTGGAACAGGGGCCAATCAGCCCCAGCATTTT. Using reference TRBV2 and TRBJ1-5 for the parts outside the CDR3, the full variable domain is EPEVTQTPSHQVTQMGQEVILRCVPISNHLYFYWYRQILGQKVEFLVSFYNNEISEKSEIFDDQFSVERPDGSNFTLKIRSTKLEDSAMYFCASSGTGANQPQHFGDGTRLSIL.

The V gene is TRBV7-9, the J gene TRBJ2-7; 10 bases are shared with TRBD2. V trimming: 6 bases; J trimming: 5 bases; junction bases outside the gene matches: 7. The CDR3 covers 14 residues. Germline lookup yields CDR1 SEHNR and CDR2 FQNEAQ (reference sequence). In nucleotides, the CDR3 is TGTGCCAGCAGATTAAGCGGGGGGGCGGACGAGCAGTACTTC. This encodes CASRLSGGADEQYF.

This clonotype was found a few times. The chain links TRBV7-6 to TRBJ1-6; tentative D call: TRBD1 (6 bases). Trimming removed 2 bases at V and 7 bases at J, with 12 bases between. Per the germline V gene, CDR1 is SGHVS and CDR2 is FNYEAQ. This CDR3 region has 15 residues. The CDR3 DNA follows: TGTGCCAGCAGCTTAAGGGGGGCCAGCAATTCACCCCTCCACTTT. Translating it yields CASSLRGASNSPLHF.

This sequence joins TRBV15 and TRBJ2-7; D unclear. Germline CDR1 is LNHNV and CDR2 is YYDKDF (reference sequence). CDR3 length: 13 residues. Deletions cut 10 bases from V and 4 bases from J, with 17 bases between. The CDR3 nucleotides read TGTGCCAGCGGTCAACGAGATGGTTACGAGCAGTACTTC. It yields the protein CASGQRDGYEQYF.

This clonotype came up once. The chain links TRBV7-2 to TRBJ2-1; the D gene is possibly TRBD2 (6 bases). CDR3 size: 13 residues. From germline, CDR1 is SGHTA and CDR2 FQGNSA. Trimming removed 0 bases from V and 7 bases from J, with 7 bases in between. CDR3 region: CASSLAAGNEQFF. The CDR3 bases are TGTGCCAGCAGCTTAGCCGCGGGAAATGAGCAGTTCTTC.

Only a few counts were recorded for this clonotype. The J gene is TRBJ2-7, the V gene TRBV6-1, with D perhaps TRBD1 (5 bases). V dropped 7 bases and J dropped 1 base, with 23 bases sitting between them. The V gene's germline CDR1 is MNHNS and CDR2 SASEGT. The CDR3 covers 17 residues. CDR3 sequence: CASTGPKQVLTSYEQYF. DNA of the CDR3: TGTGCCAGCACAGGGCCTAAACAGGTCCTCACTTCCTACGAGCAGTACTTC.

The V and J genes are TRBV15 and TRBJ1-1; TRBD1 aligns across 8 bases. Germline V gene data show CDR1 as LNHNV and CDR2 as YYDKDF (reference sequence). Losses at the gene ends were 3 bases for V and 11 bases for J; bases not matched to a gene: 5. CDR3 length: 12 residues. CDR3 amino acids: CATSSLQGAAFF. The CDR3 DNA reads as TGTGCCACCAGCAGTCTCCAGGGGGCGGCTTTCTTT.

This clonotype was detected ten times or more. Mismatch with germline at one junction end may stem from a read error. The chain carries TRBV6-1 and TRBJ2-3; weak D call: TRBD1 (6 bases). The CDR3 spans 15 residues. The V gene's germline CDR1 is MNHNS and CDR2 SASEGT. CDR3 protein: CASREGGVSTDTQYF. The CDR3, as DNA: TGTGCCAGCAGGGAAGGGGGAGTGAGCACAGATACGCAGTATTTT.

This clonotype was detected many times. The chain recombines TRBV5-1 with TRBJ1-2; D call uncertain. The germline V gene encodes CDR1 SGHRS and CDR2 YFSETQ. The length of the CDR3 is 14 residues. Trimming cost V 0 bases and J 7 bases, with 13 bases left between them. CDR3 amino acids: CASSLDTGPTGYTF. The CDR3 DNA is TGCGCCAGCAGCTTGGATACGGGCCCCACTGGCTACACCTTC.

The V call is TRBV15, the J call TRBJ1-4; D gene ambiguous. The CDR3 totals 14 residues. V gave up 4 bases and J gave up 7 bases, with 13 bases separating them. Germline assignment: CDR1 LNHNV and CDR2 YYDKDF (reference sequence). The CDR3 DNA is TGTGCCACCAGCACGGACGGGCCAGCTGAAAAACTGTTTTTT. It is translated as CATSTDGPAEKLFF.

The V gene is TRBV20-1, the J gene TRBJ1-5, with D possibly matching TRBD1 (5 bases). Trimming cost V 3 bases and J 6 bases, with 12 bases left between them. The germline CDR1 and CDR2 sequences are DFQATT and SNEGSKA (reference sequence). CDR3 length equals 13 residues. The CDR3 protein is CSASRGRGQPQHF. The CDR3 DNA reads TGCAGTGCTAGCCGCGGTAGGGGTCAGCCCCAGCATTTT.

About this clonotype itself: A much bigger clone sits one base away, suggesting this may be a read error. V is TRBV3-1 and J is TRBJ1-1, with 7 bases identical to TRBD1. The length of the CDR3 is 13 residues. From germline, CDR1 is LGHDT and CDR2 YNNKEL (reference sequence). With 4 bases clipped from V and 4 bases from J, the junction kept 3 bases outside the gene matches. The CDR3 here is CASSPGQRTEAFF. The CDR3 DNA is TGTGCCAGCAGCCCGGGACAGCGCACTGAAGCTTTCTTT.

V gene TRBV5-4 combines with J gene TRBJ2-2; 10 positions agree with TRBD2. CDR1 SGHNT and CDR2 YYREEE come from the germline V gene (reference sequence). The CDR3 has 16 amino acids. Unmatched junction bases numbered 4, after V lost 2 bases and J lost 3 bases. The CDR3 DNA is TGTGCCAGCAGCTTTAGCGGGGGGCCTTACACCGGGGAGCTGTTTTTT. Amino acids: CASSFSGGPYTGELFF.

This clonotype was counted at least ten times. V usage is TRBV2 and J usage is TRBJ1-6; 10 bases agree with TRBD1. The germline V gene encodes CDR1 SNHLY and CDR2 FYNNEI. The CDR3 is made up of 14 amino acids. The V and J ends lost 4 bases and 10 bases, in that order; junction bases with no gene match: 4. CDR3 DNA: TGTGCCAGCAGTGGACAGGGGGCAAGGTCACCCCTCCACTTT. It translates to CASSGQGARSPLHF.

There are many counts of this clonotype. The V and J genes are TRBV19 and TRBJ2-3; D call uncertain. The CDR3 is 14 residues long. Trimming took 3 bases from V and 4 from J, leaving 11 bases between them. Germline V lookup: CDR1 LNHDA, CDR2 SQIVND (reference sequence). CDR3 in amino acids: CASSIAPGSDTQYF. The CDR3 DNA is TGTGCCAGTAGTATCGCCCCTGGGTCAGATACGCAGTATTTT.

This clonotype was detected only a few times. The junction departs from the called germline gene at one end, perhaps through a read error. The chain combines TRBV7-9 with TRBJ2-5; no firm D call. The CDR3 extends over 12 amino acids. CDR1 is SEHNR, CDR2 FQNEAQ, per germline (reference sequence). The CDR3 nucleotides are TGTGCCAGCAGCCCCCTTGGAGCCGAAGCGCACTTC. It is translated as CASSPLGAEAHF. Using reference TRBV7-9 and TRBJ2-5 for the parts outside the CDR3, the full variable domain is DTGVSQNPRHKITKRGQNVTFRCDPISEHNRLYWYRQTLGQGPEFLTYFQNEAQLEKSRLLSDRFSAERPKGSFSTLEIQRTEQGDSAMYLCASSPLGAEAHFGPGTRLLVL.

A few counts support this clonotype. The chain couples TRBV24-1 to TRBJ1-2, with D possibly being TRBD1 (5 bases). CDR1 is KGHDR and CDR2 is SFDVKD in the germline V gene. V was trimmed by 3 bases and J by 4 bases, leaving 8 bases between them. This CDR3 has 13 residues. CDR3 DNA: TGTGCCACCAGTGATACAGGAATCTATGGCTACACCTTC. Its protein product is CATSDTGIYGYTF.

CDR3 loop: CAIGLAGGPGANVLTF. CDR3 nucleotide sequence: TGTGCCATAGGGCTAGCGGGGGGTCCTGGGGCCAACGTCCTGACTTTC. V is TRBV9 and J is TRBJ2-6; 11 bases line up with TRBD2. CDR3 length equals 16 residues. Trimming cost V 9 bases and J 2 bases; bases outside gene matches: 7. Per the germline V gene, CDR1 is SGDLS and CDR2 is YYNGEE.